These 8 T cell receptor beta chains originate from one sample sequenced in a study of PD-1 blockade in classical Hodgkin lymphoma. Sequencing used immunoSEQ multiplex PCR; TCRdb keeps in-frame clones, though not all of them. The sample has 10,000 to 15,000 clones; roughly 83% are singletons. As for time point: cycle 4 day 1 (C4D1), after around six weeks of nivolumab. Every patient had relapsed following autologous stem cell transplantation, and cohorts differed in brentuximab vedotin exposure. The CD4+ T cells used were purified from thawed PBMCs through magnetic negative selection. This sample comprised CD4+ T cells from blood, obtained before the fourth cycle of nivolumab. The receptors derive from a human donor with classical Hodgkin lymphoma.

This chain connects TRBV7-3 to TRBJ2-1; TRBD2 matches 9 bases. The germline gives CDR1 SGHTA, CDR2 FQGTGA. The CDR3 loop spans 15 amino acids. The J segment lost 9 bases and the V segment lost 5 bases, leaving 11 bases of the junction unmatched. The chain's CDR3 is CASSREVAGVSEQFF. In nucleotides, the CDR3 is TGTGCCAGCAGCCGAGAGGTAGCGGGAGTCAGTGAGCAGTTCTTC.

This clone turned up a few times. The V and J genes are TRBV4-1 and TRBJ1-5; no reliable D call. This CDR3 is built from 14 residues. Germline assignment: CDR1 MGHRA and CDR2 YSYEKL. Trimming removed 0 bases at V and 5 bases at J, with 8 bases between. The CDR3 here is CASSQERSDQPQHF. CDR3 sequence (DNA): TGCGCCAGCAGCCAAGAGAGGAGCGATCAGCCCCAGCATTTT.

This chain uses TRBV2 with TRBJ1-2; D not certain. The germline V gene has CDR1 SNHLY and CDR2 FYNNEI. Trimming took 2 bases from V and 3 from J, leaving 7 bases between them. This CDR3 has 13 amino acids. The CDR3 is CASSESGYYGYTF. CDR3 nucleotides: TGTGCCAGCAGTGAATCGGGATACTATGGCTACACCTTC.

This chain connects TRBV7-8 to TRBJ1-4, with D possibly TRBD1 on 5 matching bases. Germline V gene lookup returns CDR1 SGHVS and CDR2 FQNEAQ. The germline V and J ends were trimmed by 0 bases and 8 bases, with 13 bases remaining between them. This CDR3 is built from 15 residues. The CDR3 DNA reads as TGTGCCAGCAGCTTAGCGTGGGGGGTGATGGAAAAACTGTTTTTT. Encoded protein: CASSLAWGVMEKLFF.

J is TRBJ1-1 and V is TRBV5-1, with D unresolved. V dropped 2 bases and J dropped 3 bases, with 11 bases sitting between them. CDR3 length: 14 amino acids. From germline, CDR1 is SGHRS and CDR2 YFSETQ. DNA of the CDR3: TGCGCCAGCAGCTTACGGGAGGCGCACACTGAAGCTTTCTTT. The encoded protein is CASSLREAHTEAFF.

J is TRBJ1-1 and V is TRBV11-3, with D perhaps TRBD1 (5 bases). Trimming removed 3 bases at V and 0 bases at J, with 11 bases between. CDR1 SGHNT and CDR2 YENEEA come from the germline V gene. The CDR3 totals 15 residues. CDR3 loop: CASSFSTVMNTEAFF. In DNA, the CDR3 is TGTGCCAGCAGCTTCTCGACAGTCATGAACACTGAAGCTTTCTTT.

The chain couples TRBV28 to TRBJ2-7; perhaps D is TRBD1 or TRBD2 (5 bases each). Trimming shortened V by 11 bases and J by 2 bases, and 16 bases separated the two germline ends. Germline-derived CDR1 and CDR2 are MDHEN and SYDVKM. The CDR3 consists of 13 residues. CDR3 DNA sequence: TGTGCCTCGAGGGGCAGGGTCGCCTACGAGCAGTACTTC. As protein: CASRGRVAYEQYF.

The gene calls are TRBV7-5 and TRBJ1-4; the DNA was not used to check the table's D call, TRBD1. TRBV7-5 is tagged as a pseudogene. The CDR3 totals 21 residues. As DNA, the CDR3 is TGTGTCAGAAGCCGCACTGGGGACATAGCCAAACGGGTGGCAACTAATGAAAAACTGTTTTTT. Its translation: CVRSRTGDIAKRVATNEKLFF.